The TCR beta chain described here comes from a study of CD8 T cells in Susac syndrome. RNA amounts of about 0.45 to 1 ug underwent reverse transcription with random hexamers. A single record per CDR3 protein comes from TCRdb applying MiXCR to the immunoSEQ multiplex PCR reads. The sample contains some 190,000 distinct CDR3 sequences, more than 90% of which appear only once. This TCR was sampled from a human donor with multiple sclerosis. Source material: CD4+ T cells from PBMCs.

CDR3 in amino acids: CSVEGRQNTEAFF. The CDR3 bases are TGCAGCGTTGAAGGTCGGCAGAACACTGAAGCTTTCTTT. J is TRBJ1-1 and V is TRBV29-1, with unresolved D. Trimming shortened V by 1 base and J by 1 base, and 7 bases separated the two germline ends. This CDR3 has 13 residues. Germline loops: CDR1 SQVTM, CDR2 ANQGSEA.